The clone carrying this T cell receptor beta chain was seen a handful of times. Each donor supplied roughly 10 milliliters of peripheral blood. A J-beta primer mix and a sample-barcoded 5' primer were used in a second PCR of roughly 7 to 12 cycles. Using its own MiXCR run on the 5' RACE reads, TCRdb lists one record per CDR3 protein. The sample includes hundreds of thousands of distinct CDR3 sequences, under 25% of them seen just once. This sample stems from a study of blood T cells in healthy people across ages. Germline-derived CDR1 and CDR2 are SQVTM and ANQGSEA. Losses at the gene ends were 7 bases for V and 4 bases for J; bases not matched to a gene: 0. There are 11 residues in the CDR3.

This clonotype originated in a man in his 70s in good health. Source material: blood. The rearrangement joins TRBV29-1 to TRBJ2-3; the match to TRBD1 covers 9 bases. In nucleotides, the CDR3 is TGCAGCGGACAGGGGGCAGATACGCAGTATTTT. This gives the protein CSGQGADTQYF.